This T cell receptor beta chain came from a study of OX40 agonist ivuxolimab in advanced cancers. The study's findings and limits: At 0.1 to 3.0 mg/kg, clonal expansion of CD4+ and CD8+ blood T cells had occurred by week 6.

TCRdb's table, derived via immunoSEQ multiplex PCR, lists solely in-frame clones and lacks some. The table shows roughly 76,000 clones, with 80% to 90% occurring only once. This CDR3 has 13 amino acids. V was pared by 5 bases and J by 4 bases, with 10 bases between. CDR1 is SGHKS, CDR2 YYEKEE, per germline (reference sequence). This clone has just one count. Its antigen is as yet unknown. The material was CD4+ or CD8+ T cells sorted from blood, obtained in a trial of the OX40 agonist ivuxolimab. The V call is TRBV5-5, the J call TRBJ2-1; D is undetermined. This TCR was recovered from an adult with an advanced solid tumor such as melanoma, head and neck, liver or kidney cancer. This CDR3 reads CASSFAVYNEQFF. CDR3 bases: TGTGCCAGCAGTTTTGCGGTGTACAATGAGCAGTTCTTC.